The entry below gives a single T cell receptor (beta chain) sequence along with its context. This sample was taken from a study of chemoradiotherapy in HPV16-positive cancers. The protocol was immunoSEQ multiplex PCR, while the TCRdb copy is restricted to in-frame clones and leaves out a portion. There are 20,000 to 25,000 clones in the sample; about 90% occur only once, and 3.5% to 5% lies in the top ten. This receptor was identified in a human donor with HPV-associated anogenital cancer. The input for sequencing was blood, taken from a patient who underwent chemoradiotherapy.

CDR3 nucleotide sequence: TGTGCCTGGAGTGGGGGACTAGCGGGCGCCTACGAGCAGTACTTC. As protein: CAWSGGLAGAYEQYF. The chain carries TRBV30 and TRBJ2-7; 12 bases fit TRBD2. Germline CDR1 is GTSNPN and CDR2 is SVGIG (reference sequence). The V and J ends lost 1 base and 2 bases, in that order; junction bases with no gene match: 3. CDR3 size: 15 residues.